Each of the 22 T cell receptor beta chains below was sequenced from the same sample in a study of human T cells and chemical hapten exposure. Sample time point: patch test 1, 2 weeks after DPC sensitization. As to treatment: therapeutic diphenylcyclopropenone sensitization with weekly scalp DPC. TCRdb itself ran the RACE reads through MiXCR, one entry per CDR3 protein. The sample lists 370,000 or so distinct CDR3 sequences, approximately 4.4% occurring once. The source material was whole blood, sampled in connection with sensitization to the hapten diphenylcyclopropenone (DPC). These receptors all stem from a woman between 45 and 60 years old with alopecia areata. Some clones in this sample may be carry-over from other donors' samples.

V gene TRBV7-8 combines with J gene TRBJ2-1; perhaps TRBD2 as D (7 bases). Deletions cut 6 bases from V and 10 bases from J, with 16 bases between. Germline V gene data show CDR1 as SGHVS and CDR2 as FQNEAQ. This CDR3 region has 13 residues. For the CDR3, the DNA is TGTGCCAGCAGTTTCGCGGGGGCTGCGGAGCAGTTCTTC. Its translation is CASSFAGAAEQFF.

This clonotype has ten or more counts. The chain couples TRBV27 to TRBJ1-5, with 7 positions matching TRBD1. CDR1 is MNHEY, CDR2 SMNVEV, per germline (reference sequence). The CDR3 spans 14 residues. The trim removed 4 bases at V and 1 base at J, leaving 1 base unmatched. For the CDR3, the DNA is TGTGCCAGCAGTTACAGGGGAAGCAATCAGCCCCAGCATTTT. As protein: CASSYRGSNQPQHF.

The CDR3 DNA is TGTGCCAGCAGTTACAGCGCTTTGAACACTGAAGCTTTCTTT. Protein sequence: CASSYSALNTEAFF. V usage is TRBV6-5 and J usage is TRBJ1-1; no reliable D call. V lost 2 bases and J lost 0, with 7 bases in between. Per the germline V gene, CDR1 is MNHEY and CDR2 is SVGAGI. The CDR3 contains 14 residues.

This clonotype appeared a few times. The V gene is TRBV9, the J gene TRBJ1-2; unclear D gene. Germline lookup yields CDR1 SGDLS and CDR2 YYNGEE. This CDR3 comprises 14 residues. The ends were cut back, 0 bases at V and 1 base at J, with 7 bases in the middle. This CDR3 reads CASSVAVGNYGYTF. CDR3 nucleotide sequence: TGTGCCAGCAGCGTAGCTGTAGGTAACTATGGCTACACCTTC.

This rearrangement joins TRBV7-2 to TRBJ1-5; D call uncertain. CDR1 is SGHTA, CDR2 FQGNSA, per germline. The CDR3 has 15 amino acids. Trimming took off 6 bases at V and 2 bases at J, with 14 bases between the two ends. CDR3 DNA sequence: TGTGCCAGCAGTACTCGCCGGGTAGGCAATCAGCCCCAGCATTTT. Its protein is CASSTRRVGNQPQHF.

Many counts were recorded for this clonotype. The chain has TRBV29-1 and TRBJ2-7; no definite D call. The germline CDR1 and CDR2 sequences are SQVTM and ANQGSEA. CDR3 length: 15 amino acids. Trimming cost V 1 base and J 0 bases, with 13 bases left between them. DNA for the CDR3: TGCAGCGTTGAAGGTGGGGAAATTACCTCCTACGAGCAGTACTTC. It yields the protein CSVEGGEITSYEQYF.

This clonotype showed up many times. This sequence joins TRBV5-1 and TRBJ1-1; the D is unclear. The germline gives CDR1 SGHRS, CDR2 YFSETQ. V gave up 2 bases and J gave up 5 bases, with 10 bases separating them. The CDR3 loop spans 13 amino acids. CDR3 bases: TGCGCCAGCAGCTTTATAGGGAGGACTGAAGCTTTCTTT. Protein product: CASSFIGRTEAFF.

This clonotype showed up many times. The chain joins TRBV12-3 or TRBV12-4 to TRBJ2-7; possible D gene TRBD1, 6 bases. CDR3 length: 13 residues. V dropped 0 bases and J dropped 7 bases, with 10 bases sitting between them. This chain's CDR3 is CASSLASRGEQYF. Written as DNA, the CDR3 is TGTGCCAGCAGTTTAGCTTCAAGGGGGGAGCAGTACTTC.

This clonotype was seen only a few times. The chain links TRBV6-1 to TRBJ2-3; D is possibly TRBD2 (6 bases). The germline V and J ends were trimmed by 4 bases and 6 bases, with 17 bases remaining between them. Germline CDR1 reads MNHNS; CDR2 reads SASEGT. The CDR3 runs to 15 residues. CDR3 in DNA: TGTGCCAGCAGTGGACCGACTAGGATTGAGGATACGCAGTATTTT. It codes for CASSGPTRIEDTQYF.

This clonotype was counted at least ten times. In DNA form, the CDR3 reads TGTGCCAGCAGCTTGACAGATAGCAATCAGCCCCAGCATTTT. Amino acid sequence: CASSLTDSNQPQHF. The chain recombines TRBV7-9 with TRBJ1-5, with D possibly being TRBD1 (5 bases). V lost 3 bases to trimming and J lost 0 bases, with 6 bases between them. This CDR3 is 14 amino acids long. The V gene's germline CDR1 is SEHNR and CDR2 FQNEAQ (reference sequence).

This clonotype was found many times. The chain links TRBV5-1 to TRBJ1-1; D not certain. Germline V gene data show CDR1 as SGHRS and CDR2 as YFSETQ. V lost 7 bases and J 5 bases, leaving 15 bases between the germline ends. This CDR3 is built from 13 residues. In nucleotides, the CDR3 is TGCGCCAGCTCCTGGGTAGTGGGGACTGAAGCTTTCTTT. This encodes CASSWVVGTEAFF.

The table lists this clonotype with many counts. This chain links TRBV5-5 with TRBJ1-2, with 7 bases fitting TRBD1. The CDR3 spans 15 residues. Germline V gene data show CDR1 as SGHKS and CDR2 as YYEKEE (reference sequence). The junction had 4 bases not matched to a gene; V was cut back by 2 bases and J by 0 bases. The CDR3 DNA is TGTGCCAGCAGCTTACAGACAGGGACTAACTATGGCTACACCTTC. Translated, it gives CASSLQTGTNYGYTF.

This clonotype came up a few times. The chain carries TRBV28 and TRBJ1-3; TRBD1 might be the D (5 bases). CDR1 is MDHEN, CDR2 SYDVKM, per germline. V shed 1 base and J shed 2 bases, with 12 bases lying between them. The CDR3 is made up of 16 amino acids. CDR3 sequence reads: CASSLYRQGPGNTIYF. DNA for the CDR3: TGTGCCAGCAGTTTATATAGGCAGGGACCTGGAAACACCATATATTTT.

This clonotype has more than one count but fewer than ten. V usage is TRBV7-2 and J usage is TRBJ2-7; TRBD2 aligns across 7 bases. The junction had 12 bases not matched to a gene; V was cut back by 1 base and J by 3 bases. Germline loops: CDR1 SGHTA, CDR2 FQGNSA. This CDR3 has 17 amino acids. CDR3 nucleotide sequence: TGTGCCAGCAGCTTAGTACATTGGGGAGGGCAGATCTACGAGCAGTACTTC. Its translation: CASSLVHWGGQIYEQYF.

The V call is TRBV5-1, the J call TRBJ2-3, with 8 bases lining up with TRBD2. The CDR3 extends over 14 amino acids. The germline gives CDR1 SGHRS, CDR2 YFSETQ. J lost 4 bases, V lost 6 bases, and 7 bases had no gene match. The CDR3, as DNA: TGCGCCAGCATGCGGACCGGGAGGGCAGATACGCAGTATTTT. Its translation: CASMRTGRADTQYF.

The rearrangement links TRBV7-2 to TRBJ2-3; 8 bases agree with TRBD2. The V gene end was trimmed by 4 bases and the J gene end by 4 bases; junction bases not matched to a gene: 4. Germline V CDR1 and CDR2: SGHTA, FQGNSA. The CDR3 contains 14 residues. Here the CDR3 reads CASSSGTRPDTQYF. The DNA for the CDR3 is TGTGCCAGCAGCTCCGGGACTAGACCAGATACGCAGTATTTT.

The V and J genes are TRBV20-1 and TRBJ2-1, with D possibly TRBD2 on 6 matching bases. This CDR3 contains 12 residues. V was shortened by 3 bases and J by 4 bases, with 7 bases between the two germline ends. The germline V gene encodes CDR1 DFQATT and CDR2 SNEGSKA (reference sequence). The CDR3 is CSASGSYNEQFF. As DNA, the CDR3 is TGCAGTGCTAGCGGGAGTTACAATGAGCAGTTCTTC.

The chain uses TRBV7-8 and TRBJ1-4; D is undetermined. This CDR3 spans 15 amino acids. Germline lookup yields CDR1 SGHVS and CDR2 FQNEAQ. V lost 2 bases and J 3 bases, leaving 10 bases between the germline ends. The CDR3 sequence: CASSLSLLPNEKLFF. The CDR3 DNA sequence: TGTGCCAGCAGCTTATCTCTTTTGCCTAATGAAAAACTGTTTTTT.

This clonotype was observed a few times. The chain combines TRBV15 with TRBJ1-5; D is ambiguous. CDR1 and CDR2 (germline): LNHNV, YYDKDF (reference sequence). The CDR3 covers 13 residues. Between the trimmed V and J ends, which lost 1 base and 7 bases, there was a span of 8 bases. CDR3 nucleotide sequence: TGTGCCACCAGCAGAGCTGGGCGCCAGCCCCAGCATTTT. Translating it yields CATSRAGRQPQHF.

In this sample, this clonotype turned up a few times. This sequence joins TRBV12-3 or TRBV12-4 and TRBJ1-2; 10 bases map to TRBD1. The CDR3 is 15 residues long. V trimming: 4 bases; J trimming: 6 bases; junction bases outside the gene matches: 8. CDR3 protein: CASSSSPTGGHGYTF. DNA of the CDR3: TGTGCCAGCAGTTCCTCCCCGACAGGGGGCCATGGCTACACCTTC.

This clonotype was counted ten times or more. This chain links TRBV6-1 with TRBJ1-3; D possibly corresponds to TRBD1 (6 bases). V lost 5 bases and J 1 base, leaving 12 bases between the germline ends. Germline loops: CDR1 MNHNS, CDR2 SASEGT. The CDR3 length is 15 residues. DNA of the CDR3: TGTGCCAGCAGTCGGGACACCTCATCTGGAAACACCATATATTTT. Translated: CASSRDTSSGNTIYF.

There are many counts of this clonotype. The chain links TRBV4-1 to TRBJ2-7; TRBD2 is a possible D gene (6 bases). Germline lookup yields CDR1 MGHRA and CDR2 YSYEKL. V dropped 9 bases and J dropped 1 base, with 10 bases sitting between them. CDR3 length: 12 residues. Here the CDR3 reads CARPGLSYEQYF. The CDR3 bases are TGCGCCAGGCCGGGACTTTCCTACGAGCAGTACTTC.